This T cell receptor (beta chain) comes out of a study of T cell repertoires in ileal Crohn's disease (dated by TCRdb to the late 2010s). In terms of the full investigation: The median duration of disease was around 8 years, and at the time of surgery less than 40% of patients were active smokers. For commercial TCRB immunosequencing, approximately 460 nanograms of biopsy DNA were submitted for each sample. A Rutgeerts score higher than i0 was the definition used for endoscopic postoperative recurrence. The TCR repertoire was analysed in around 50 patients with Crohn's disease drawn from a prospective multicentre cohort. A total of approximately 170 mucosal samples from around 57 patients were sequenced, collected from several sites on the surgical specimen as well as at postoperative endoscopy. Roughly half of the patients were given postoperative therapy, with 11 receiving thiopurines and approximately 17 receiving anti-TNF agents. Biopsies taken from the inflamed portion of the ileum in the surgical resection specimen were designated as M0 samples. All patients had surgery for a complication: stricturing disease in roughly 60% and penetrating disease in approximately 39%. The study ran alongside a multicentre cohort designed to identify predictors of early endoscopic recurrence after ileocolonic resection.

This specimen's time point label, per the study, means: inflamed ileum from the surgical specimen. Eligible patients were adults with ileal or ileocolonic Crohn's disease who had an indication for ileocolonic resection. Whole ileal mucosal biopsies were kept frozen at -80 degrees C prior to DNA extraction. Genomic DNA was extracted from frozen whole biopsies using a TRizol-based method and was quantified with a NanoDrop 2000 spectrophotometer. CDR3 length: 16 amino acids, cysteine to phenylalanine. Solely the CDR3 DNA is kept, with 48 bases framed from the first base. Looking up the germline V gene (reference sequence) yields CDR1 SGHAT and CDR2 FQDESV. V is cut by 5 bases and J by 1 base, and the space between the germline ends is 15 bases. Libraries were prepared through the immunoSEQ multiplex PCR assay. CDR3 regions were amplified from genomic DNA by Adaptive Biotechnology using a two-step, amplification bias-controlled multiplex PCR. The first PCR used primers for every V and J gene segment; the second PCR added barcodes and Illumina adapters. CDR3 libraries were sequenced on an Illumina instrument. Regarding the original processing steps: The analysis used both the pipelines supplied by the vendor and custom analysis of the raw data in R/Bioconductor with R version 3.3.0. Clonality, which ranges from 0 to 1, was calculated as the inverse of the normalised Shannon entropy across all productive clones. High-frequency clones were defined as the share of the repertoire taken up by the top 100 clones, keeping only clones that passed a 95% confidence test. Repertoire diversity was measured with the Simpson index, and overlap between samples was measured with the Morisita-Horn index. This is the immuneACCESS table as TCRdb keeps it, with only in-frame sequences that have V and J called. A part of the clones is gone; compared with another copy, unresolved V genes explain less than half, and the rest is unexplained. V and J calls and clone size come straight from that table; D and trimming were deduced from the DNA. The sample table holds 9,500 to 12,000 clones, of which 80% to 90% were seen once. 9% to 9.5% of the sample is taken by the ten largest.

About this clone: The specificity of this receptor is unknown. No quality values exist for individual bases; no much larger clone is one base distant.

Broader findings and caveats from the paper: More high-frequency clones were carried by sorted CD8 T cells than by CD4 T cells, suggesting that mucosal expansions were mainly CD8. Mucosal CD4 and CD8 T cells were sorted and sequenced only in a subgroup of patients, the size of which was not stated. A significantly higher proportion of clonal expansions was observed in active smokers at surgery than in non-smokers (about 25% vs 20%, p=0.02). Endoscopic recurrence was linked to a higher percentage of high-frequency clones at surgery, and recurrence occurred in every patient whose clonality exceeded 26.8% (18/57).

This sequence originates from an adult with Crohn's disease. The chain links TRBV11-1 with TRBJ2-1; the D region possibly corresponds to TRBD2 (5 bases align). Sequencing was performed on ileal tissue. At the DNA level, the sequence is TGTGCCAGCAGCCGCGGATTAGCGAGTTCCTACAATGAGCAGTTCTTC. It is translated as CASSRGLASSYNEQFF.